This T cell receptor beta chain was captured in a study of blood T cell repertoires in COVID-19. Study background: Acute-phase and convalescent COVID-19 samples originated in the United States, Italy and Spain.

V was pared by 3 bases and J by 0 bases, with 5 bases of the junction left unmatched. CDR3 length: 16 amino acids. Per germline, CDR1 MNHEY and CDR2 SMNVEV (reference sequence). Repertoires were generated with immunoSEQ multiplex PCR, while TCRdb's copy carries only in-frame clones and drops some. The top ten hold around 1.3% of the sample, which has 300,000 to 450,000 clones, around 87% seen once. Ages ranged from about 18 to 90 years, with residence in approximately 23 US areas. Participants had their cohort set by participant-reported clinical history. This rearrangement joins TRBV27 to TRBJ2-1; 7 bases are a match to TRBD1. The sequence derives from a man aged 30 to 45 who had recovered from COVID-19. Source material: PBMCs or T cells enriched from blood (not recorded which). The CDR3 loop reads CASSFDQGVSYNEQFF. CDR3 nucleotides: TGTGCCAGCAGTTTTGATCAGGGGGTCTCCTACAATGAGCAGTTCTTC.